The entry below describes one T cell receptor (beta chain). The primer mix had 60 V beta and 13 J beta primers. Assay used: immunoSEQ multiplex PCR; TCRdb lists only in-frame clones, some missing. Of approximately 46,000 clones listed, approximately 91% are singletons. Stated time point: after dendritic cell vaccination, including at tumor progression/relapse. Patients had residual fresh-frozen tumor tissue and more than two years of survival data. The sample belongs to a study of glioma-infiltrating T cells after dendritic cell vaccination. Study-level background: Autologous tumor lysate was loaded overnight onto monocyte-derived dendritic cells grown seven days with IL-4 and GM-CSF. At biweekly intervals, patients got three intradermal dendritic cell vaccine injections.

Germline lookup yields CDR1 LNHNV and CDR2 YYDKDF (reference sequence). Trimming pared 1 base from V and 2 bases from J, leaving 15 bases between. The CDR3 loop spans 17 amino acids. The source material was blood, sampled after dendritic cell vaccination. The source of this sequence is a human donor with glioblastoma. The J gene is TRBJ2-1, the V gene TRBV15; TRBD2 is a possible D gene (6 bases). CDR3 protein: CATSRVGGRGPYNEQFF. DNA for the CDR3: TGTGCCACCAGCAGAGTAGGCGGGCGGGGTCCCTACAATGAGCAGTTCTTC.